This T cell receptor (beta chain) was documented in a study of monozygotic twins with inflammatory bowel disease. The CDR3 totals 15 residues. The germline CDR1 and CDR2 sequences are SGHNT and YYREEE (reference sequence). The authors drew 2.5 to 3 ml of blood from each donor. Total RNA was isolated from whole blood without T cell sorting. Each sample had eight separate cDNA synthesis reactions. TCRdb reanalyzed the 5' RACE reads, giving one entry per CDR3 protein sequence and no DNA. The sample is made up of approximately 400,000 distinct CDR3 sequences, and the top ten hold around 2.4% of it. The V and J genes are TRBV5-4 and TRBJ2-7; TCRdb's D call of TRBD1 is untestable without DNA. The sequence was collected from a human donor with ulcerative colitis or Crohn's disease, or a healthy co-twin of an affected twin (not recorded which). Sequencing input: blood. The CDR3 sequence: CASSPRAGGRDEQYF.